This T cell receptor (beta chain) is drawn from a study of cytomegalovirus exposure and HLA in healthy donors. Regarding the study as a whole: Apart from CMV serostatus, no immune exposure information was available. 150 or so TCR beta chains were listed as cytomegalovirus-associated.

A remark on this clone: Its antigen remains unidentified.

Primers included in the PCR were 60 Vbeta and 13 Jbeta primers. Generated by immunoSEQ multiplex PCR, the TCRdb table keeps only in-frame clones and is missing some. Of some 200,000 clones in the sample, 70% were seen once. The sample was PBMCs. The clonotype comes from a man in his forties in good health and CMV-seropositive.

CDR3 amino acids: CASSSWQGANEAFF. CDR3 nucleotides: TGTGCCAGCAGTTCATGGCAAGGGGCCAACGAAGCTTTCTTT. The chain is built from TRBV6-5 and TRBJ1-1, with D tentatively TRBD1 (5 bases). V was pared by 4 bases and J by 8 bases, with 17 bases between. Germline CDR1 reads MNHEY; CDR2 reads SVGAGI. The CDR3 is made up of 14 amino acids.